This T cell receptor (beta chain) was profiled in a study of neurological immune-mediated disorders. Regarding the study as a whole: HTLV-1-associated myelopathy had the most TCR clonal expansion, whereas multiple sclerosis had the least (lower than in healthy controls).

The CDR3 has 13 residues. Trimming stripped 3 bases from V and 7 bases from J, with 13 bases between. The germline CDR1 and CDR2 sequences are WNHNN and SYGVQD (reference sequence). This clonotype was counted ten times or more. Its antigen is undetermined. TCRdb redid the calling of the 5' RACE reads with MiXCR, one entry per CDR3 protein. In the table there are around 65,000 distinct CDR3 sequences, over 4% of which are singletons. The sequence derives from a human donor with multiple sclerosis. The donor label of this sample is uncertain. Sequenced: PBMCs. The chain has TRBV10-1 and TRBJ2-7, with a weak D call TRBD1 (6 bases). The CDR3 DNA sequence: TGCGCCAGCAGTGATACAACAGGGCTTGAGCAGTACTTC. Translation: CASSDTTGLEQYF.